The 29 T cell receptor beta chains reported below all come from one sample, sequenced in a study of T cell responses to AZD1222 COVID-19 vaccine. TCRdb's copy holds only in-frame clones and misses some; the assay was immunoSEQ multiplex PCR. The table records over 120,000 clones, 75% to 90% of them present only once. The sequenced sample was peripheral blood, obtained on day 0 of AZD1222 vaccination. These receptors were collected from an adult in good health.

This chain links TRBV28 with TRBJ2-2; 7 bases align to TRBD2. V shed 8 bases and J 1 base; nucleotides not matched to a gene: 4. Per the germline V gene, CDR1 is MDHEN and CDR2 is SYDVKM. This CDR3 is built from 14 residues. CDR3 nucleotide sequence: TGTGCCAGCGGGAGCGGGGAGAACACCGGGGAGCTGTTTTTT. Protein sequence: CASGSGENTGELFF.

This chain uses TRBV6-4 with TRBJ1-6; D gene ambiguous. The CDR3 contains 15 residues. V was pared by 6 bases and J by 0 bases, with 9 bases between. The germline CDR1 and CDR2 sequences are MRHNA and SNTAGT. CDR3 nucleotides: TGTGCCAGCAGAGATGAGAGCTCCTATAATTCACCCCTCCACTTT. It encodes CASRDESSYNSPLHF.

Worth noting for this clone: A junction end diverges from the germline sequence, so it may reflect a read error. CDR3 DNA sequence: TGTGCAAGCAGCTTGGGGCCTAGCGGGGACGGGGAGCTGTTTTTT. Encoded protein: CASSLGPSGDGELFF. This chain uses TRBV5-4 with TRBJ2-2; 9 bases map to TRBD2. Germline CDR1 SGHNT, CDR2 YYREEE (reference sequence). The CDR3 runs to 15 residues.

V is TRBV18 and J is TRBJ1-1; perhaps TRBD1 as D (5 bases). This CDR3 contains 16 residues. From germline, CDR1 is KGHSH and CDR2 LQKENI. V lost 0 bases to trimming and J lost 3 bases, with 14 bases between them. As DNA, the CDR3 is TGTGCCAGCTCACCACCTGGTGCAGGGTTTGACACTGAAGCTTTCTTT. Its translation: CASSPPGAGFDTEAFF.

The V call is TRBV5-1, the J call TRBJ1-1; no firm D call. Trimming removed 5 bases from V and 0 bases from J, with 11 bases in between. From germline, CDR1 is SGHRS and CDR2 YFSETQ. The CDR3 covers 14 residues. CDR3 in DNA: TGCGCCAGCAGGTACGACAAGGTGAACACTGAAGCTTTCTTT. It encodes CASRYDKVNTEAFF.

This chain links TRBV7-8 with TRBJ1-5, with a possible D match to TRBD1 (5 bases). Germline V CDR1 and CDR2: SGHVS, FQNEAQ. The CDR3 spans 15 residues. With 4 bases removed from V and 2 bases from J, the gap between germline ends came to 12 bases. The DNA for the CDR3 is TGTGCCAGCAGCTGGGGGGTACAGGGCAATCAGCCCCAGCATTTT. Protein: CASSWGVQGNQPQHF.

V gene TRBV3-1 (or the pseudogene TRBV3-2) combines with J gene TRBJ2-3; D ambiguous. Trimming removed 4 bases from V and 0 bases from J, with 5 bases in between. Germline V lookup: CDR1 LGHDT, CDR2 YNNKEL (reference sequence). This CDR3 spans 13 amino acids. This CDR3 reads CASSPESTDTQYF. CDR3 in DNA: TGTGCCAGCAGCCCGGAAAGCACAGATACGCAGTATTTT.

The chain couples TRBV19 to TRBJ1-2, with TRBD1 identical over 8 bases. Germline V gene data show CDR1 as LNHDA and CDR2 as SQIVND (reference sequence). V lost 7 bases to trimming and J lost 6 bases; unmatched junction nucleotides: 7. The CDR3 consists of 13 residues. CDR3 nucleotide sequence: TGTGCCAGTACCCAACAGGGGGGCCATGGCTACACCTTC. It codes for CASTQQGGHGYTF.

This clone showed up just a few times. The chain uses TRBV5-4 and TRBJ1-6; tentative D call: TRBD1 (5 bases). V dropped 4 bases and J dropped 7 bases, with 12 bases sitting between them. The CDR3 has 14 residues. Germline V lookup: CDR1 SGHNT, CDR2 YYREEE (reference sequence). DNA for the CDR3: TGTGCCAGCAGCCCGGGACGGAAAAATTCACCCCTCCACTTT. It specifies CASSPGRKNSPLHF.

The chain employs TRBV13 and TRBJ1-1, with 9 bases aligning to TRBD1. This CDR3 comprises 13 residues. CDR1 and CDR2 (germline): PRHDT, FYEKMQ (reference sequence). The V and J ends lost 4 bases and 12 bases, in that order; junction bases with no gene match: 9. The CDR3 sequence: CASSWGAGQGSFF. The CDR3 nucleotides are TGTGCCAGCAGCTGGGGCGCGGGACAGGGTTCTTTCTTT.

The J gene is TRBJ2-1, the V gene TRBV11-2, with unresolved D. V was clipped by 5 bases and J by 4 bases, with 9 bases between them. Germline CDR1 and CDR2: SGHAT and FQNNGV. The CDR3 is 13 amino acids. The CDR3 bases are TGTGCCAGCAGCCCGGGTTATTACAATGAGCAGTTCTTC. Residues: CASSPGYYNEQFF. Filled out from reference TRBV11-2 and TRBJ2-1, the complete variable domain reads EAGVAQSPRYKIIEKRQSVAFWCNPISGHATLYWYQQILGQGPKLLIQFQNNGVVDDSQLPKDRFSAERLKGVDSTLKIQPAKLEDSAVYLCASSPGYYNEQFFGPGTRLTVL.

This chain links TRBV14 with TRBJ1-1, with 10 bases lining up with TRBD1. The J segment lost 2 bases and the V segment lost 2 bases, leaving 11 bases of the junction unmatched. CDR3 length: 18 amino acids. Germline assignment: CDR1 SGHDN and CDR2 FVKESK. CDR3 residues: CASSQTDDRGRGNTEAFF. CDR3 DNA sequence: TGTGCCAGCAGCCAAACCGACGACAGGGGGCGAGGAAACACTGAAGCTTTCTTT.

The chain carries TRBV6-1 and TRBJ2-2; D is perhaps TRBD1 (5 bases). The CDR3 has 15 amino acids. The ends were cut back, 2 bases at V and 4 bases at J, with 11 bases in the middle. CDR1 and CDR2 from the germline V gene are MNHNS and SASEGT. The CDR3, as DNA: TGTGCCAGCAGTGAATTAAGGGGTCCCACCGGGGAGCTGTTTTTT. This gives the protein CASSELRGPTGELFF.

The rearrangement uses TRBV11-2 and TRBJ2-1, with 7 bases fitting TRBD2. The ends lost 4 bases at V and 2 bases at J; junction bases unmatched: 8. Per the germline V gene, CDR1 is SGHAT and CDR2 is FQNNGV. This CDR3 is 16 amino acids long. The CDR3 DNA sequence: TGTGCCAGCAGCTACAGAGGGGAGGGTCCCTACAATGAGCAGTTCTTC. It yields the protein CASSYRGEGPYNEQFF.

This clone has a handful of counts. The chain carries TRBV6-1 and TRBJ2-2, with a weak D call TRBD1 (5 bases). V lost 2 bases and J lost 4, with 11 bases in between. This CDR3 contains 15 residues. The V gene's germline CDR1 is MNHNS and CDR2 SASEGT. The CDR3 loop reads CASSERHGATGELFF. CDR3 sequence (DNA): TGTGCCAGCAGTGAACGGCATGGGGCCACCGGGGAGCTGTTTTTT.

The chain has TRBV11-2 and TRBJ1-4; D may be TRBD1 (5 bases). CDR3 length equals 13 residues. Germline V gene sequence: CDR1 SGHAT, CDR2 FQNNGV. V was trimmed by 0 bases and J by 8 bases, leaving 7 bases between them. CDR3 bases: TGTGCCAGCAGCTTAGACAGGGTGGAAAAACTGTTTTTT. Protein sequence: CASSLDRVEKLFF.

In this sample, this clone turned up once. V and J are TRBV7-6 and TRBJ1-1; D not resolved. Trimming removed 5 bases from V and 1 base from J, with 8 bases in between. Germline CDR1 reads SGHVS; CDR2 reads FNYEAQ. The CDR3 runs 13 residues. CDR3 protein: CASSLGRNTEAFF. In DNA form, the CDR3 reads TGTGCCAGCAGCCTAGGAAGGAACACTGAAGCTTTCTTT. Using reference TRBV7-6 and TRBJ1-1 for the parts outside the CDR3, the full variable domain is GAGVSQSPRYKVTKRGQDVALRCDPISGHVSLYWYRQALGQGPEFLTYFNYEAQQDKSGLPNDRFSAERPEGSISTLTIQRTEQRDSAMYRCASSLGRNTEAFFGQGTRLTVV.

The J gene is TRBJ2-2, the V gene TRBV7-7, with D uncertain. Germline CDR1 SSHAT, CDR2 FNYEAQ (reference sequence). The length of the CDR3 is 15 residues. Deletions cut 1 base from V and 0 bases from J, with 6 bases between. CDR3 amino acids: CASSLDGANTGELFF. The CDR3 DNA reads TGTGCCAGCAGCTTAGACGGTGCGAACACCGGGGAGCTGTTTTTT.

The V and J genes are TRBV19 and TRBJ1-2, with no clear D. The CDR3 length is 16 residues. Trimming cost V 7 bases and J 5 bases, with 23 bases left between them. The germline V gene has CDR1 LNHDA and CDR2 SQIVND (reference sequence). CDR3 residues: CASTPQRGSPRYGYTF. DNA for the CDR3: TGTGCCAGTACCCCCCAGCGGGGATCACCGAGATATGGCTACACCTTC.

This chain connects TRBV24-1 to TRBJ2-1, with a weak D call TRBD2 (6 bases). The CDR3 totals 18 residues. Trimming took 0 bases from V and 8 from J, leaving 22 bases between them. Germline V gives CDR1 KGHDR, CDR2 SFDVKD. The CDR3 nucleotides read TGTGCCACCAGTGATTTGCTACATGGCGCGGGAAAGGGCGATGAGCAGTTCTTC. Protein sequence: CATSDLLHGAGKGDEQFF.

The V gene is TRBV29-1, the J gene TRBJ2-7; 7 positions agree with TRBD1. The V segment lost 4 bases and the J segment 5 bases; nucleotides outside the gene matches: 8. The CDR3 is 13 residues long. CDR1 SQVTM and CDR2 ANQGSEA come from the germline V gene. CDR3 DNA sequence: TGCAGCGTTGCCCCCGGACAGGTACACGAGCAGTACTTC. It encodes CSVAPGQVHEQYF.

The CDR3 sequence: CASSVGQGFNEKLFF. The CDR3 DNA sequence: TGTGCCAGCAGCGTAGGACAGGGTTTTAATGAAAAACTGTTTTTT. V usage is TRBV9 and J usage is TRBJ1-4; 7 bases align to TRBD1. Unmatched junction bases numbered 3, after V lost 0 bases and J lost 4 bases. The CDR3 is 15 residues long. The germline gives CDR1 SGDLS, CDR2 YYNGEE.

The chain employs TRBV19 and TRBJ2-3, with a weak D call TRBD2 (5 bases). V was shortened by 7 bases and J by 0 bases, with 14 bases between the two germline ends. The germline gives CDR1 LNHDA, CDR2 SQIVND (reference sequence). CDR3 length: 15 amino acids. In DNA form, the CDR3 reads TGTGCCAGTACCCCCCGGGGTGCTAGCACAGATACGCAGTATTTT. Its protein product is CASTPRGASTDTQYF.

V gene TRBV27 combines with J gene TRBJ2-2; 9 bases align to TRBD1. CDR1 and CDR2 (germline): MNHEY, SMNVEV (reference sequence). V shed 3 bases, J shed 3 bases, and the junction held 8 bases outside the gene matches. This CDR3 region has 17 residues. The CDR3, as DNA: TGTGCCAGCAGTTTTAGGCAGGGACAGGGATACACCGGGGAGCTGTTTTTT. Translation: CASSFRQGQGYTGELFF.

The J gene is TRBJ2-1, the V gene TRBV3-1 (or the pseudogene TRBV3-2), with 9 bases lining up with TRBD1. V dropped 1 base and J dropped 2; count of bases not matched to a gene: 0. This CDR3 has 15 amino acids. Germline V lookup: CDR1 LGHDT, CDR2 YNNKEL (reference sequence). The CDR3 loop reads CASSQGQGAYNEQFF. In DNA, the CDR3 is TGTGCCAGCAGCCAAGGACAGGGGGCCTACAATGAGCAGTTCTTC.

The chain joins TRBV9 to TRBJ2-6; D is ambiguous. The germline V gene has CDR1 SGDLS and CDR2 YYNGEE. This CDR3 is 15 amino acids long. V lost 0 bases and J 0 bases, leaving 4 bases between the germline ends. CDR3 residues: CASSVVVSGANVLTF. The CDR3 DNA sequence: TGTGCCAGCAGCGTAGTCGTCTCTGGGGCCAACGTCCTGACTTTC.

This chain joins TRBV2 and TRBJ2-2; D unresolved. Trimming removed 3 bases from V and 2 bases from J, with 7 bases in between. The CDR3 has 14 amino acids. Germline assignment: CDR1 SNHLY and CDR2 FYNNEI. In DNA form, the CDR3 reads TGTGCCAGCAGTGACCGGGTTAACACCGGGGAGCTGTTTTTT. Its protein is CASSDRVNTGELFF.

The rearrangement joins TRBV11-3 to TRBJ1-6; D is unclear. The CDR3 covers 14 residues. V was cut by 4 bases and J by 4 bases, with 8 bases left in between. CDR1 is SGHNT, CDR2 YENEEA, per germline. The DNA for the CDR3 is TGTGCCAGCAGCTCGGGTGAATATAATTCACCCCTCCACTTT. This encodes CASSSGEYNSPLHF.

V usage is TRBV5-6 and J usage is TRBJ2-1; 14 bases line up with TRBD2. This CDR3 is 18 amino acids long. The germline V gene encodes CDR1 SGHDT and CDR2 YYEEEE. V trimming: 0 bases; J trimming: 1 base; junction bases outside the gene matches: 3. The CDR3 nucleotides read TGTGCCAGCAGCTTGGGGACTAGCGGGGGGAGTTCCTACAATGAGCAGTTCTTC. It yields the protein CASSLGTSGGSSYNEQFF. Using reference TRBV5-6 and TRBJ2-1 for the parts outside the CDR3, the full variable domain is DAGVTQSPTHLIKTRGQQVTLRCSPKSGHDTVSWYQQALGQGPQFIFQYYEEEERQRGNFPDRFSGHQFPNYSSELNVNALLLGDSALYLCASSLGTSGGSSYNEQFFGPGTRLTVL.